These T cell receptor beta chains were read from a single sample in a study of shared clonotypes between healthy human individuals. Method: immunoSEQ multiplex PCR; TCRdb's copy keeps in-frame clones and lacks some. The repertoire consists of approximately 940,000 clones, with more than 75% occurring once and the leading ten covering about 1.5%. Sequences were obtained from memory CD4+ T cells sorted from blood. Every receptor here comes from a man between 18 and 29 years old in good health. The CDR3 runs from the conserved cysteine through the conserved F or W. A D gene is named only where the DNA matches it firmly. Clone size is given for some rows only: seen once, a few or many times, or a class if the clone is expanded.

>TRBV18|TRBD1|TRBJ1-2|-
TGTGCCAGCTCACCGAGCATACCGGGACAGGGAGGCTACACCTTC
CASSPSIPGQGGYTF
>TRBV7-3|-|TRBJ1-1|few
TGTGCCAGCAGCTCCGGGGCCGGGAACACTGAAGCTTTCTTT
CASSSGAGNTEAFF
>TRBV6-5|TRBD2|TRBJ2-5|-
TGTGCCAGCAGTTACTCGGCGGGGGTTGGGGAGACCCAGTACTTC
CASSYSAGVGETQYF
>TRBV25-1|-|TRBJ2-1|-
TGTGCCAGCAGTGGGCTCGGGGCGGCTAGGAATGAGCAGTTCTTC
CASSGLGAARNEQFF
>TRBV19|TRBD1|TRBJ2-7|few
TGTGCCAGTAGTACATGGAAAGGGGGCTACCCCGGAGCTAGCGAGCAGTACTTC
CASSTWKGGYPGASEQYF
>TRBV10-3|-|TRBJ2-2|once
TGTGCCACGAATACCAAGAACACCGGGGAGCTGTTTTTT
CATNTKNTGELFF
>TRBV28|-|TRBJ2-2|once
TGTGCCAGCAGCTTGACTCAGGGGAGCACCGGGGAGCTGTTTTTT
CASSLTQGSTGELFF
>TRBV27|-|TRBJ1-1|-
TGTGCCAGCAGTCCCTTTGGGGGCGTCAGGGCTTTCTTT
CASSPFGGVRAFF
>TRBV7-2|-|TRBJ1-5|-
TGTGCCAGCAGCTTTGCCAGTCGCAATCAGCCCCAGCATTTT
CASSFASRNQPQHF
>TRBV7-2|-|TRBJ1-1|-
TGTGCCAGCAGCCCCCGCCAGGGAGACACTGAAGCTTTCTTT
CASSPRQGDTEAFF